This TCR beta chain derives from a study of T cell clonality in common variable immunodeficiency. Notes on the study in general: In common variable immunodeficiency, TCR beta chains reportedly carried fewer deletions and N-nucleotide insertions.

Germline V gene lookup returns CDR1 SGHTA and CDR2 FQGTGA. The CDR3 covers 16 residues. The V end was cut by 6 bases, the J end by 0 bases, with 12 bases between. This clone was seen many times. Its antigen is still unknown. From the germline J gene comes the end of the CDR3, since the read stops 3 residues before it. This table comes from immunoSEQ multiplex PCR, and its TCRdb copy is limited to in-frame clones, with some not included. Sampling found roughly 60,000 clones, none seen once. This TCR derives from a person between 18 and 75 years old in good health. The genes are TRBV7-3 and TRBJ2-6, with D possibly being TRBD1 (5 bases). Specimen: peripheral blood mononuclear cells. CDR3 DNA (partial): TGTGCCAGCAGACCTACAGGTGTCTCTGGGGCCAACGTC. This translates into CASRPTGVSGANV. The CDR3 in full is CASRPTGVSGANVLTF.